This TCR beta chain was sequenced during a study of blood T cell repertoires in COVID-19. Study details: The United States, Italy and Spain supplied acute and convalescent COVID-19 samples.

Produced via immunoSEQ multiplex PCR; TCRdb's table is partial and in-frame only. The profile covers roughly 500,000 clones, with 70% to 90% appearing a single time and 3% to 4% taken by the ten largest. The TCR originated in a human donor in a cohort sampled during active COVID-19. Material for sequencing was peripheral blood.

CDR3 in DNA: TGTGCCAGCAGAATGACAGGGTGGGGCACAGATACGCAGTATTTT. Protein sequence: CASRMTGWGTDTQYF. The rearrangement joins TRBV11-2 to TRBJ2-3; TRBD1 matches at 7 bases. This CDR3 contains 15 residues. After removal of 6 bases from V and 1 base from J, the junction contained 7 bases not matched to a gene. Germline V CDR1 and CDR2: SGHAT, FQNNGV.